The 29 T cell receptor beta chains below come from one sample, sequenced in a study of OX40 agonist ivuxolimab in advanced cancers. The data were produced by immunoSEQ multiplex PCR, yet TCRdb's version contains in-frame clones alone and is incomplete. In the table there are tens of thousands of clones, approximately 80% of which are singletons. Sequenced here: CD4+ or CD8+ T cells sorted from blood, sampled in a trial of the OX40 agonist ivuxolimab. The receptors originated from an adult with an advanced solid tumor such as melanoma, head and neck, liver or kidney cancer.

This chain connects TRBV7-9 to TRBJ2-7; perhaps TRBD2 as D (5 bases). Trimming shortened V by 5 bases and J by 0 bases, and 14 bases separated the two germline ends. The germline V gene has CDR1 SEHNR and CDR2 FQNEAQ (reference sequence). The CDR3 is made up of 15 amino acids. The DNA for the CDR3 is TGTGCCAGCAGCCCACGTCTAGCACCCTCCTACGAGCAGTACTTC. Amino acid sequence: CASSPRLAPSYEQYF. The entire variable domain, with the rest obtained from reference TRBV7-9 and TRBJ2-7, is as follows: DTGVSQNPRHKITKRGQNVTFRCDPISEHNRLYWYRQTLGQGPEFLTYFQNEAQLEKSRLLSDRFSAERPKGSFSTLEIQRTEQGDSAMYLCASSPRLAPSYEQYFGPGTRLTVT.

This chain links TRBV30 with TRBJ2-7; either TRBD1 or TRBD2 may fit D (5 bases each). The CDR3 runs to 15 residues. V was trimmed by 0 bases and J by 6 bases, leaving 18 bases between them. Germline-derived CDR1 and CDR2 are GTSNPN and SVGIG (reference sequence). CDR3 sequence: CAWSVRWDRDGEQYF. CDR3 in DNA: TGTGCCTGGAGTGTAAGGTGGGACCGCGATGGCGAGCAGTACTTC.

CDR3 in DNA: TGTGCCAGCAGCTCTCTAGAGACAGGGGGCACAGATACGCAGTATTTT. Its translation is CASSSLETGGTDTQYF. This chain uses TRBV7-7 with TRBJ2-3; 8 bases agree with TRBD1. The CDR3 loop spans 16 amino acids. Germline V gives CDR1 SSHAT, CDR2 FNYEAQ (reference sequence). V gave up 4 bases and J gave up 1 base; unmatched junction bases: 7. The variable domain in full, completed from reference TRBV7-7 and TRBJ2-3, reads GAGVSQSPRYKVTKRGQDVTLRCDPISSHATLYWYQQALGQGPEFLTYFNYEAQPDKSGLPSDRFSAERPEGSISTLTIQRTEQRDSAMYRCASSSLETGGTDTQYFGPGTRLTVL.

The V gene is TRBV7-2, the J gene TRBJ2-2; 10 nucleotides agree with TRBD2. With 5 bases clipped from V and 7 bases from J, the junction kept 10 bases outside the gene matches. Germline CDR1 reads SGHTA; CDR2 reads FQGNSA. This CDR3 is built from 16 residues. The CDR3 DNA sequence: TGTGCCAGCAGCGCTAGCGGGGGAGCCGGGGGCGGGGAGCTGTTTTTT. This encodes CASSASGGAGGGELFF.

Points on this clone: One end of the junction does not line up with germline, which may come from a read error. V usage is TRBV5-4 and J usage is TRBJ2-7; D possibly corresponds to TRBD1 (5 bases). The CDR3 has 14 residues. Germline V lookup: CDR1 SGHNT, CDR2 YYREEE (reference sequence). CDR3 protein: CASSQMTASYEQYF. CDR3 nucleotides: TGCGCCAGCAGCCAGATGACAGCCAGCTACGAGCAGTACTTC.

A note on this clone: Other DNA variants within this sample encode the same CDR3. The rearrangement joins TRBV28 to TRBJ2-5; either TRBD1 or TRBD2 may fit D (5 bases each). This CDR3 contains 14 residues. In germline, CDR1 is MDHEN, CDR2 SYDVKM. V lost 1 base and J 4 bases, leaving 10 bases between the germline ends. Here the CDR3 DNA reads TGTGCCAGCAGTTTATACGAGGGGTTAGAGACCCAGTACTTC. Amino acid sequence: CASSLYEGLETQYF.

The chain couples TRBV4-2 to TRBJ2-1, with 9 nucleotides matching TRBD1. After removal of 4 bases from V and 7 bases from J, the junction contained 8 bases not matched to a gene. This CDR3 spans 15 amino acids. Per the germline V gene, CDR1 is LGHNA and CDR2 is YNFKEQ. The CDR3 spells CASSRTGTGRNEQFF. In nucleotides, the CDR3 is TGTGCCAGCAGCCGAACCGGGACAGGGAGGAATGAGCAGTTCTTC.

The chain uses TRBV5-6 and TRBJ2-1, with TRBD2 matching over 7 bases. CDR1 is SGHDT, CDR2 YYEEEE, per germline. The CDR3 spans 14 residues. Losses at the gene ends were 3 bases for V and 3 bases for J; bases not matched to a gene: 3. As DNA, the CDR3 is TGTGCCAGCAGCTCCGGGACTATCTACAATGAGCAGTTCTTC. Amino acid sequence: CASSSGTIYNEQFF.

This rearrangement joins TRBV23-1 to TRBJ2-4; D unresolved. TRBV23-1 is recorded as an ORF, its role being uncertain. The V gene lost 10 bases and the J gene lost 6 bases, with 4 bases spanning the gap. The CDR3 is 9 residues long. CDR3 residues: CAILNIQYF. CDR3 coding DNA: TGCGCCATCCTAAACATTCAGTACTTC.

The chain combines TRBV5-4 with TRBJ2-6, with unresolved D. Germline V gene lookup returns CDR1 SGHNT and CDR2 YYREEE (reference sequence). CDR3 size: 17 residues. Between the trimmed V and J ends, which lost 2 bases and 0 bases, there was a span of 12 bases. The CDR3: CASSLAHTVSGANVLTF. Here the CDR3 DNA reads TGTGCCAGCAGCTTAGCCCACACCGTCTCTGGGGCCAACGTCCTGACTTTC.

This chain connects TRBV9 to TRBJ2-3; 10 nucleotides align to TRBD1. This CDR3 is 14 amino acids long. Looked up from germline, CDR1 is SGDLS and CDR2 is YYNGEE. The V gene end was trimmed by 0 bases and the J gene end by 7 bases; junction bases not matched to a gene: 2. In DNA, the CDR3 is TGTGCCAGCAGCGTAGGGGACAGGGGTAATACGCAGTATTTT. Translation gives CASSVGDRGNTQYF.

The rearrangement uses TRBV10-1 and TRBJ1-2; D is uncertain. Per germline, CDR1 WNHNN and CDR2 SYGVQD (reference sequence). Between the trimmed V and J ends, which lost 0 bases and 2 bases, there was a span of 22 bases. The CDR3 loop spans 19 amino acids. The CDR3 spells CASSESSRGECGQNYGYTF. CDR3 nucleotides: TGCGCCAGCAGTGAGTCGAGTCGGGGAGAGTGTGGGCAGAACTATGGCTACACCTTC.

The V gene is TRBV7-9, the J gene TRBJ2-7; 7 bases are a match to TRBD2. CDR3 length: 14 residues. From germline, CDR1 is SEHNR and CDR2 FQNEAQ (reference sequence). Unmatched junction bases numbered 8, after V lost 5 bases and J lost 4 bases. This chain's CDR3 is CASSRRDYIYEQYF. CDR3 in DNA: TGTGCCAGCAGCAGACGGGACTACATTTACGAGCAGTACTTC.

The CDR3 here is CASSQIPGQGNEQYF. CDR3 DNA sequence: TGTGCCAGCAGTCAGATCCCGGGACAGGGGAACGAGCAGTACTTC. The chain uses TRBV11-2 and TRBJ2-7; 10 bases agree with TRBD1. Germline loops: CDR1 SGHAT, CDR2 FQNNGV. CDR3 length equals 15 residues. With V trimmed by 6 bases and J by 5 bases, 10 bases remained unmatched.

The rearrangement joins TRBV4-3 to TRBJ1-2; the D is unclear. V shed 2 bases and J shed 0 bases, with 19 bases lying between them. This CDR3 is 18 amino acids long. Germline lookup yields CDR1 LGHNA and CDR2 YSLEER. CDR3 residues: CASSQNLGWTDTNYGYTF. The DNA of the CDR3 is TGCGCCAGCAGCCAAAATCTAGGCTGGACGGATACTAACTATGGCTACACCTTC.

This clone was found once. The chain joins TRBV9 to TRBJ2-7; the D gene could be TRBD1 or TRBD2 (5 bases each). CDR1 and CDR2 from the germline V gene are SGDLS and YYNGEE. Trimming took off 3 bases at V and 6 bases at J, with 22 bases between the two ends. The CDR3 consists of 16 residues. CDR3 amino acids: CASSALPGTHSSEQYF. For the CDR3, the DNA is TGTGCCAGCAGCGCCCTCCCCGGGACCCACAGCAGCGAGCAGTACTTC.

This clone has only one observation. CDR3 nucleotides: TGCGCCAGCAGCTCCAGAAACTCCTACGAGCAGTACTTC. Its translation is CASSSRNSYEQYF. The V call is TRBV5-1, the J call TRBJ2-7, with D uncertain. Germline loops: CDR1 SGHRS, CDR2 YFSETQ. Trimming cost V 3 bases and J 0 bases, with 7 bases left between them. CDR3 length: 13 residues.

The chain combines TRBV27 with TRBJ2-7, with 11 bases matching TRBD2. Germline CDR1 and CDR2: MNHEY and SMNVEV (reference sequence). The CDR3 is 14 amino acids. Trimming cost V 6 bases and J 0 bases; bases outside gene matches: 1. CDR3 DNA: TGTGCCAGCAGGGGACTAGCGGACTCCTACGAGCAGTACTTC. It translates to CASRGLADSYEQYF.

The chain couples TRBV19 to TRBJ2-5; tentatively, D is TRBD2 (7 bases). The CDR3 is 15 amino acids. V lost 1 base and J lost 4, with 13 bases in between. CDR1 and CDR2 (germline): LNHDA, SQIVND (reference sequence). In DNA form, the CDR3 reads TGTGCCAGTAGTATAGGTGCGGGGGCCCGAGAGACCCAGTACTTC. Residues: CASSIGAGARETQYF.

This chain joins TRBV19 and TRBJ1-1; TRBD1 is a possible D gene (5 bases). This CDR3 contains 14 residues. Germline CDR1 reads LNHDA; CDR2 reads SQIVND (reference sequence). Trimming removed 4 bases from V and 1 base from J, with 10 bases in between. The CDR3 DNA follows: TGTGCCAGTAGTAGGGGACGGACGAACACTGAAGCTTTCTTT. This translates into CASSRGRTNTEAFF.

The chain couples TRBV28 to TRBJ2-1; 8 nucleotides agree with TRBD2. Germline loops: CDR1 MDHEN, CDR2 SYDVKM. V dropped 7 bases and J dropped 3; count of bases not matched to a gene: 8. The CDR3 totals 15 residues. The CDR3 loop reads CASTEGREVYNEQFF. In nucleotides, the CDR3 is TGTGCCAGCACTGAGGGGCGGGAGGTCTACAATGAGCAGTTCTTC. The full variable domain, with the rest looked up from reference TRBV28 and TRBJ2-1, is DVKVTQSSRYLVKRTGEKVFLECVQDMDHENMFWYRQDPGLGLRLIYFSYDVKMKEKGDIPEGYSVSREKKERFSLILESASTNQTSMYLCASTEGREVYNEQFFGPGTRLTVL.

J is TRBJ1-2 and V is TRBV27, with 9 positions matching TRBD1. Per the germline V gene, CDR1 is MNHEY and CDR2 is SMNVEV (reference sequence). This CDR3 region has 15 residues. V was clipped by 7 bases and J by 4 bases; unmatched bases: 10. CDR3 nucleotides: TGTGCCAGCAAAACCATTTCACAGGGGGCCTATGGCTACACCTTC. Amino acids: CASKTISQGAYGYTF.

The chain couples TRBV7-9 to TRBJ1-3, with D maybe TRBD1 (5 bases). CDR1 and CDR2 (germline): SEHNR, FQNEAQ (reference sequence). Between the trimmed V and J ends, which lost 5 bases and 3 bases, there was a span of 11 bases. The CDR3 has 14 residues. The CDR3 bases are TGTGCCAGCAGCGCGAATGGGGGTGGAAACACCATATATTTT. It translates to CASSANGGGNTIYF.

The V gene is TRBV11-2, the J gene TRBJ2-1; D may be TRBD1 or TRBD2 (5 bases each). From germline, CDR1 is SGHAT and CDR2 FQNNGV. Trimming cost V 3 bases and J 9 bases, with 21 bases left between them. CDR3 size: 16 residues. In DNA form, the CDR3 reads TGTGCCAGCAGCTTGTTCCTAACGGGGACCTTGGGTGAGCAGTTCTTC. Translating it yields CASSLFLTGTLGEQFF.

V and J are TRBV7-2 and TRBJ1-4; TRBD1 agrees at 8 bases. This CDR3 contains 15 residues. CDR1 SGHTA and CDR2 FQGNSA come from the germline V gene. The V segment lost 3 bases and the J segment 5 bases; nucleotides outside the gene matches: 5. In DNA, the CDR3 is TGTGCCAGCAGCTTCGACAGGGGTGGGAATGAAAAACTGTTTTTT. It yields the protein CASSFDRGGNEKLFF.

The chain combines TRBV7-9 with TRBJ1-2; no clear D. This CDR3 spans 14 amino acids. Trimming removed 0 bases at V and 0 bases at J, with 5 bases between. The germline V gene encodes CDR1 SEHNR and CDR2 FQNEAQ (reference sequence). As DNA, the CDR3 is TGTGCCAGCAGCTTAGCTCCGTCTAACTATGGCTACACCTTC. This codes for CASSLAPSNYGYTF. Variable domain in full (rest from reference TRBV7-9 and TRBJ1-2): DTGVSQNPRHKITKRGQNVTFRCDPISEHNRLYWYRQTLGQGPEFLTYFQNEAQLEKSRLLSDRFSAERPKGSFSTLEIQRTEQGDSAMYLCASSLAPSNYGYTFGSGTRLTVV.

This clone was counted only a few times. V gene TRBV29-1 combines with J gene TRBJ1-1; the D gene is possibly TRBD1 (5 bases). Trimming shortened V by 5 bases and J by 5 bases, and 9 bases separated the two germline ends. The CDR3 covers 11 residues. Germline V CDR1 and CDR2: SQVTM, ANQGSEA. CDR3 DNA sequence: TGCAGCGTTCACAGGAGAACTGAAGCTTTCTTT. It encodes CSVHRRTEAFF.

CDR3 sequence reads: CASTLRVAGSYNEQFF. In DNA form, the CDR3 reads TGTGCCAGTACCCTCCGAGTGGCCGGATCCTACAATGAGCAGTTCTTC. This chain joins TRBV19 and TRBJ2-1; no firm D call. CDR3 size: 16 residues. Per the germline V gene, CDR1 is LNHDA and CDR2 is SQIVND (reference sequence). V was shortened by 7 bases and J by 1 base, with 17 bases between the two germline ends.

The chain recombines TRBV7-8 with TRBJ1-4; D is unclear. V gave up 7 bases and J gave up 9 bases, with 27 bases separating them. The CDR3 is 17 residues long. The germline CDR1 and CDR2 sequences are SGHVS and FQNEAQ. CDR3 in amino acids: CASTSPPREASRKKLFF. CDR3 in DNA: TGTGCCAGCACCTCGCCCCCGCGGGAAGCTTCACGGAAAAAACTGTTTTTT.